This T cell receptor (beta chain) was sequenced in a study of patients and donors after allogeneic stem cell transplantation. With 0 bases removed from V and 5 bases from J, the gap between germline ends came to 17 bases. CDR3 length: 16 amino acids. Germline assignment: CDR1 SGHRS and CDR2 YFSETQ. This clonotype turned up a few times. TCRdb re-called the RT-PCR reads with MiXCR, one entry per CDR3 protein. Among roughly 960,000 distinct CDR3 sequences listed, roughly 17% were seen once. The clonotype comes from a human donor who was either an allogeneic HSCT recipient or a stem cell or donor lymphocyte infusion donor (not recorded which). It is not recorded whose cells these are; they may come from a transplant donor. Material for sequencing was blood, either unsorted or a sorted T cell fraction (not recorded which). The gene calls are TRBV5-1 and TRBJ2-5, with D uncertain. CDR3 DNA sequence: TGCGCCAGCAGCTTGGACGGCAGCTCCCCACGGGAGACCCAGTACTTC. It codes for CASSLDGSSPRETQYF.